This T cell receptor (beta chain) was recovered during a study of blood T cell repertoires in COVID-19. Study information: Specimens from acute and convalescent COVID-19 originated in the United States, Italy and Spain. PBMCs, B-cell-depleted T cells, or T cells were the source of the cDNA or gDNA that made up the material.

In the original analysis: Amplification of reference gene primers was used by the study to estimate nucleated cell counts. Clones were sequenced by immunoSEQ multiplex PCR, and TCRdb holds only the in-frame ones, with some missing. V and J calls and clone size come straight from that table; D and trimming were deduced from the DNA. The sample has about 36,000 clones; roughly 87% are singletons. Germline V gene data show CDR1 as SGHNT and CDR2 as YENEEA. The CDR3 contains 13 residues. Trimming took off 4 bases at V and 7 bases at J, with 13 bases between the two ends. The chain has TRBV11-3 and TRBJ1-2; tentative D call: TRBD1 (6 bases). This receptor was obtained from a man aged 55-75 years with acute or convalescent COVID-19. The sequenced sample was peripheral blood. The CDR3 sequence is CASSSNRQAGYTF. In DNA, the CDR3 is TGTGCCAGCAGCTCAAACCGACAGGCTGGCTACACCTTC.